Listed below are T cell receptor beta chains from one sample, sequenced in a study of shared clonotypes between healthy human individuals. Data came from immunoSEQ multiplex PCR; TCRdb stores just in-frame clones and leaves some out. Among some 500,000 clones listed, roughly three quarters were seen once. The sequencing sample was made of PBMCs. All receptors derive from a woman aged 40 to 50 in good health. Some clones in this sample may be carry-over from other donors' samples. Both conserved end residues are part of each CDR3. Each record gives: D gene, J gene, CDR3 length, V gene, clone size, CDR3 DNA, CDR3 protein. A D gene is named only where the DNA matches it firmly. The size of a clone is reported for some rows only, either as once, few or many, or as a class for expanded clones.

D: NA
J: TRBJ2-7
length: 15
V: TRBV6-5
size: many
DNA: TGTGCCAGCAGTTACGGCAGGGGTTCTTTCTACGAGCAGTACTTC
CDR3: CASSYGRGSFYEQYF

D: TRBD2
J: TRBJ2-2
length: 17
V: TRBV7-6
size: NA
DNA: TGTGCCAGCAGCTTAGCCGCGAGACTAGCTGGCACCGGGGAGCTGTTTTTT
CDR3: CASSLAARLAGTGELFF

D: TRBD2
J: TRBJ2-2
length: 16
V: TRBV14
size: few
DNA: TGTGCCAGCAGCAAAGGGGGTAGCGGGAGAGCCGGGGAGCTGTTTTTT
CDR3: CASSKGGSGRAGELFF

D: TRBD1
J: TRBJ1-2
length: 14
V: TRBV9
size: NA
DNA: TGTGCCAGCAGCGTAGGCCAGGGGGCTTATGGCTACACCTTC
CDR3: CASSVGQGAYGYTF

D: TRBD2
J: TRBJ2-1
length: 15
V: TRBV7-9
size: NA
DNA: TGTGCCAGCAGCTTATTCGAGCGGGACCACAATGAGCAGTTCTTC
CDR3: CASSLFERDHNEQFF

D: NA
J: TRBJ1-2
length: 12
V: TRBV29-1
size: NA
DNA: TGCAGCGTCCGACATGGGATGAATGGATACACCTTC
CDR3: CSVRHGMNGYTF

D: NA
J: TRBJ2-3
length: 16
V: TRBV18
size: NA
DNA: TGTGCCAGCTCACCCGAGCGGGCCGAACTCACAGATACGCAGTATTTT
CDR3: CASSPERAELTDTQYF

D: NA
J: TRBJ2-2
length: 15
V: TRBV18
size: NA
DNA: TGTGCCAGCTCACCACGGCCAGGGGAAACCGGGGAGCTGTTTTTT
CDR3: CASSPRPGETGELFF

D: NA
J: TRBJ2-2
length: 15
V: TRBV10-3
size: NA
DNA: TGTGCCATCAAATCAGGACCCCAGAACACCGGGGAGCTGTTTTTT
CDR3: CAIKSGPQNTGELFF

D: TRBD1
J: TRBJ2-2
length: 19
V: TRBV5-4
size: NA
DNA: TGTGCCAGCAGCTTGCGACAGGGGGCCTTATACGCGAACACCGGGGAGCTGTTTTTT
CDR3: CASSLRQGALYANTGELFF

D: NA
J: TRBJ2-7
length: 15
V: TRBV28
size: NA
DNA: TGTGCCAGCAGTCTTCCCCTTTCATCTGGCTACGAGCAGTACTTC
CDR3: CASSLPLSSGYEQYF

D: NA
J: TRBJ2-2
length: 13
V: TRBV19
size: NA
DNA: TGTGCCAGTAGTATAGCAAGGGCCGGGGAGCTGTTTTTT
CDR3: CASSIARAGELFF

D: NA
J: TRBJ2-7
length: 13
V: TRBV18
size: NA
DNA: TGTGCCAGCTCACCAGGCTCCAACTACGAGCAGTACTTC
CDR3: CASSPGSNYEQYF

D: TRBD1
J: TRBJ1-2
length: 15
V: TRBV27
size: once
DNA: TGTGCCAGCAGTTCTGGGACAGCTCTTAACTATGGCTACACCTTC
CDR3: CASSSGTALNYGYTF

D: TRBD2
J: TRBJ2-5
length: 16
V: TRBV28
size: NA
DNA: TGTGCCAGCAGAAATGGACTAGCGGGATCTTTGGAGACCCAGTACTTC
CDR3: CASRNGLAGSLETQYF

D: NA
J: TRBJ2-1
length: 13
V: TRBV4-3
size: many
DNA: TGCGCCAGCAGCCAAGCAGGTCCGGATGAGCAGTTCTTC
CDR3: CASSQAGPDEQFF